Following are 21 T cell receptor beta chains from one sample sequenced in a study of T cell responses to AZD1222 COVID-19 vaccine. Profiled with immunoSEQ multiplex PCR; TCRdb holds only in-frame clones, not every one. Of more than 90,000 clones in the sample, about 86% were seen once. Material: peripheral blood, obtained on day 0 of AZD1222 vaccination. Source of these receptors: an adult in good health.

This chain uses TRBV5-6 with TRBJ1-1; D gene unclear. The CDR3 has 13 amino acids. Trimming cost V 5 bases and J 1 base, with 9 bases left between them. CDR1 and CDR2 (germline): SGHDT, YYEEEE. CDR3 sequence: CASSKQTNTEAFF. CDR3 sequence (DNA): TGTGCCAGCAGTAAGCAAACGAACACTGAAGCTTTCTTT.

A word on this clone: An end of the junction differs from the germline gene, which may be a read error. The chain combines TRBV6-2 or TRBV6-3 with TRBJ2-1; 9 bases match TRBD2. The CDR3 is 12 amino acids. CDR1 and CDR2 from the germline V gene are MNHEY and SVGEGT. The CDR3 DNA follows: TGTGCCAGCAGTTACGCTAGCGGGATCCCCCTCTTC. Translating gives CASSYASGIPLF.

In its sample, this clone was seen a few times. The CDR3 reads CASSNQGTKNIQYF. CDR3 DNA: TGTGCCAGTAGTAATCAGGGTACCAAAAACATTCAGTACTTC. The chain links TRBV19 to TRBJ2-4, with a possible D match to TRBD1 (5 bases). The CDR3 consists of 14 residues. The germline V and J ends were trimmed by 4 bases and 2 bases, with 9 bases remaining between them. Germline lookup yields CDR1 LNHDA and CDR2 SQIVND (reference sequence).

V is TRBV11-2 and J is TRBJ1-2; no clear D. The CDR3 length is 15 residues. The V end lost 5 bases, the J end lost 4 bases, and 17 bases lay between the germline ends. Germline loops: CDR1 SGHAT, CDR2 FQNNGV. CDR3 sequence reads: CASSPERGSSYGYTF. CDR3 nucleotide sequence: TGTGCCAGCAGCCCGGAACGAGGTTCTAGCTATGGCTACACCTTC.

The J gene is TRBJ1-2, the V gene TRBV7-2; 10 bases agree with TRBD1. The CDR3 spans 13 residues. In germline, CDR1 is SGHTA, CDR2 FQGNSA. J lost 4 bases, V lost 6 bases, and 2 bases had no gene match. The CDR3 spells CASRRTGGYGYTF. The DNA for the CDR3 is TGTGCCAGCAGACGGACAGGGGGCTATGGCTACACCTTC.

This rearrangement joins TRBV24-1 to TRBJ2-7; 12 nucleotides align to TRBD2. The CDR3 extends over 16 amino acids. V was pared by 4 bases and J by 5 bases, with 8 bases of the junction left unmatched. Germline CDR1 reads KGHDR; CDR2 reads SFDVKD. The CDR3 DNA sequence: TGTGCCACCAGTGACCCTGCGACTAGCGGGAGTCACGAGCAGTACTTC. Amino acids: CATSDPATSGSHEQYF.

The gene calls are TRBV19 and TRBJ2-1, with TRBD2 identical over 7 bases. The V gene's germline CDR1 is LNHDA and CDR2 SQIVND (reference sequence). The CDR3 sequence is 16 residues long. Germline trimming cut 7 bases from V and 3 bases from J; bases unmatched to any gene: 12. In nucleotides, the CDR3 is TGTGCCAGTACTCCGGAGGCTAGCGGCTTCTACAATGAGCAGTTCTTC. This codes for CASTPEASGFYNEQFF.

V and J are TRBV21-1 and TRBJ2-6; the table gives TRBD1 as D, unverified against the DNA. TRBV21-1 is labeled a pseudogene. CDR3 length: 19 amino acids. CDR3 sequence (DNA): TGTGCCAGCAGCAAAGGGTTAGGGACAGGGGTCCCTGGGGCCAACGTCCTGACTTTC. Residues: CASSKGLGTGVPGANVLTF.

V and J are TRBV7-8 and TRBJ1-1, with no clear D. CDR3 length equals 11 residues. The V end lost 4 bases, the J end lost 5 bases, and 5 bases lay between the germline ends. The germline gives CDR1 SGHVS, CDR2 FQNEAQ. CDR3 amino acids: CASSSRTEAFF. CDR3 in DNA: TGTGCCAGCAGCTCAAGGACTGAAGCTTTCTTT.

This chain links TRBV12-3 or TRBV12-4 with TRBJ1-1; D remains ambiguous. The CDR3 is made up of 12 amino acids. V lost 6 bases, J lost 6 bases, and 11 bases lay in between. The CDR3: CASRGPEAEAFF. Written as DNA, the CDR3 is TGTGCCAGCAGGGGTCCCGAGGCTGAAGCTTTCTTT.

This clone was detected only a few times. This chain uses TRBV6-5 with TRBJ1-2; no reliable D call. V lost 2 bases and J 4 bases, leaving 14 bases between the germline ends. The CDR3 is 15 amino acids. Germline V CDR1 and CDR2: MNHEY, SVGAGI. The CDR3 DNA follows: TGTGCCAGCAGTTACGGCACAGAAGCCTCCTATGGCTACACCTTC. Its translation: CASSYGTEASYGYTF.

The V and J genes are TRBV27 and TRBJ2-5; no firm D call. Trimming removed 3 bases from V and 2 bases from J, with 10 bases in between. The CDR3 totals 14 residues. The V gene's germline CDR1 is MNHEY and CDR2 SMNVEV (reference sequence). DNA for the CDR3: TGTGCCAGCAGTTTTCTAGGGTTTCAAGAGACCCAGTACTTC. It codes for CASSFLGFQETQYF.

The V and J genes are TRBV5-6 and TRBJ1-1, with a tentative D call TRBD1 (5 bases). This CDR3 is built from 14 residues. V lost 2 bases, J lost 1 base, and 9 bases lay in between. Germline V CDR1 and CDR2: SGHDT, YYEEEE. CDR3 coding DNA: TGTGCCAGCAGCTTACAGGCCGCGAACACTGAAGCTTTCTTT. This translates into CASSLQAANTEAFF.

This clone was recorded at least ten times. The genes are TRBV28 and TRBJ1-2; D may be TRBD1 (6 bases). The CDR3 extends over 15 amino acids. V lost 6 bases, J lost 3 bases, and 17 bases lay in between. Germline loops: CDR1 MDHEN, CDR2 SYDVKM. The CDR3 loop reads CASRRRGGRDYGYTF. The CDR3 DNA follows: TGTGCCAGCAGGCGGCGAGGGGGGCGAGACTATGGCTACACCTTC.

J is TRBJ1-1 and V is TRBV10-3, with TRBD1 as a possible D gene (6 bases). Per germline, CDR1 ENHRY and CDR2 SYGVKD. V was cut by 4 bases and J by 7 bases, with 10 bases left in between. The CDR3 runs 12 residues. As DNA, the CDR3 is TGTGCCATCAGTGGGGGACAAAGTGAAGCTTTCTTT. This sequence encodes CAISGGQSEAFF.

The gene calls are TRBV6-2 or TRBV6-3 and TRBJ1-2; D remains ambiguous. V lost 0 bases and J lost 0, with 11 bases in between. The length of the CDR3 is 16 residues. Germline CDR1 MNHEY, CDR2 SVGEGT. As DNA, the CDR3 is TGTGCCAGCAGTTACTCGAACACACCCTCTAACTATGGCTACACCTTC. Residues: CASSYSNTPSNYGYTF.

The sample holds many counts of this clone. This chain links TRBV15 with TRBJ2-5; possibly TRBD1 or TRBD2 for D (5 bases each). The CDR3 extends over 16 amino acids. Germline lookup yields CDR1 LNHNV and CDR2 YYDKDF (reference sequence). The ends were cut back, 1 base at V and 3 bases at J, with 15 bases in the middle. The CDR3 loop is CATSRGPGPAEETQYF. CDR3 in DNA: TGTGCCACCAGCAGAGGGCCGGGGCCGGCAGAAGAGACCCAGTACTTC.

Here the CDR3 reads CASSQLAQPLNTEAFF. The CDR3 DNA reads as TGTGCCAGCAGCCAACTAGCACAACCTCTGAACACTGAAGCTTTCTTT. The V call is TRBV14, the J call TRBJ1-1; no clear D. Germline loops: CDR1 SGHDN, CDR2 FVKESK. The CDR3 sequence is 16 residues long. The ends were cut back, 2 bases at V and 0 bases at J, with 13 bases in the middle.

The chain combines TRBV9 with TRBJ2-1; D possibly uses TRBD1 or TRBD2 (7 bases each). The CDR3 is made up of 15 amino acids. Germline assignment: CDR1 SGDLS and CDR2 YYNGEE. V was cut by 2 bases and J by 9 bases, with 18 bases left in between. CDR3: CASSVRAGEGAEQFF. The DNA of the CDR3 is TGTGCCAGCAGCGTCAGGGCGGGAGAGGGGGCTGAGCAGTTCTTC.

J is TRBJ2-1 and V is TRBV27, with TRBD2 matching over 10 bases. Germline lookup yields CDR1 MNHEY and CDR2 SMNVEV (reference sequence). The V and J ends lost 6 bases and 10 bases, in that order; junction bases with no gene match: 6. CDR3 length: 13 amino acids. CDR3 region: CASRPSGSKEQFF. The CDR3 nucleotides are TGTGCCAGCAGACCTAGCGGGAGCAAGGAGCAGTTCTTC.

This clone was seen more than once but under ten times. V gene TRBV11-2 combines with J gene TRBJ1-2, with D possibly TRBD1 on 5 matching bases. This CDR3 is 15 amino acids long. V lost 0 bases and J 4 bases, leaving 12 bases between the germline ends. CDR1 is SGHAT and CDR2 is FQNNGV in the germline V gene. The CDR3 nucleotides read TGTGCCAGCAGCTTAGATAGAGGGGCCGGCTATGGCTACACCTTC. It specifies CASSLDRGAGYGYTF.